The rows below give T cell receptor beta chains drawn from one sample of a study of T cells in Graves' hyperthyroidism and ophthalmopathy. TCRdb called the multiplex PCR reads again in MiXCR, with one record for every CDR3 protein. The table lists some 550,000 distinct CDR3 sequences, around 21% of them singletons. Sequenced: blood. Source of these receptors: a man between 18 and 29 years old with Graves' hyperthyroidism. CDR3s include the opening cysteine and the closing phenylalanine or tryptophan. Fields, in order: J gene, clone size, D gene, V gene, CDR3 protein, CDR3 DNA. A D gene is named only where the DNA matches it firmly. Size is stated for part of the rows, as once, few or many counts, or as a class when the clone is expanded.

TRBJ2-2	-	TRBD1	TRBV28	CASSLSGQGVYTGELFF	TGTGCCAGCAGTTTATCGGGACAGGGGGTTTACACCGGGGAGCTGTTTTTT
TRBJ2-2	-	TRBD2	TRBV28	CASSFPGLAGGSSNTGELFF	TGTGCCAGCAGTTTCCCCGGACTAGCGGGGGGAAGCTCGAACACCGGGGAGCTGTTTTTT
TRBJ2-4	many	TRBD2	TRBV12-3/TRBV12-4	CASSLTPGGRNIKYF	TGTGCCAGCAGTTTAACTCCGGGAGGCCGTAACATTAAGTACTTC
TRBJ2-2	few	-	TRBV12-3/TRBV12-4	CASSYRITGNAGELFF	TGTGCCAGCAGCTACCGAATAACAGGGAACGCCGGGGAGCTGTTTTTT
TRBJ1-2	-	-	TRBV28	CASSSLRGYGYTF	TGTGCCAGCAGTTCGCTTAGGGGCTATGGCTACACCTTC
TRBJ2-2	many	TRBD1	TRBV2	CASTVAGQGTGELFF	TGTGCCAGCACTGTAGCAGGACAGGGGACCGGGGAGCTGTTTTTT
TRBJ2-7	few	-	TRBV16	CASSQSLRSRREQYF	TGTGCCAGCAGCCAATCCCTCAGATCTCGGAGGGAGCAGTACTTC
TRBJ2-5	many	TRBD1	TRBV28	CASSATGGYQETQYF	TGTGCCAGCAGTGCGACAGGGGGGTACCAAGAGACCCAGTACTTC
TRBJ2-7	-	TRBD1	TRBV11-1	CASSSKRGQEKYEQYF	TGTGCCAGCAGCTCAAAACGGGGACAGGAGAAATACGAGCAGTACTTC
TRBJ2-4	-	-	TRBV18	CASSPPRQAKNIKYF	TGTGCCAGCTCACCGCCCCGGCAAGCCAAAAACATTAAGTACTTC
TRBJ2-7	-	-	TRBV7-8	CASSFFGSYEQYF	TGTGCCAGCAGCTTTTTCGGGAGTTACGAGCAGTACTTC
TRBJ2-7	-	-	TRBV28	CASSLRWGDEQYF	TGTGCCAGCAGTTTACGGTGGGGAGACGAGCAGTACTTC
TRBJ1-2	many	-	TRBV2	CASSGGTAYGYTF	TGTGCCAGCAGTGGAGGGACGGCCTATGGCTACACCTTC
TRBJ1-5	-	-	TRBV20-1	CSAIRGTNQPQHF	TGCAGTGCTATCCGGGGCACCAATCAGCCCCAGCATTTT
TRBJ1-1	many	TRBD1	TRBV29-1	CSADRGIMNTEAFF	TGCAGCGCCGACAGGGGGATCATGAACACTGAAGCTTTCTTT
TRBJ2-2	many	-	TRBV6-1	CASSEPIANTGELFF	TGTGCCAGCAGTGAACCGATAGCGAACACCGGGGAGCTGTTTTTT
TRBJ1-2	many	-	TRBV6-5	CASSYERSYGYTF	TGTGCCAGCAGTTACGAGCGATCCTATGGCTACACCTTC
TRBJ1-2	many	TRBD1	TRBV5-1	CASSNGTGRGYTF	TGCGCCAGCAGCAACGGGACAGGGAGAGGCTACACCTTC
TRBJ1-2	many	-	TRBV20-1	CSASKADRKAGYTF	TGCAGTGCTAGCAAAGCTGACCGAAAGGCTGGCTACACCTTC
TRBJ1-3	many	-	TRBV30	CASQGDRHHSGNTIYF	TGTGCCTCGCAGGGTGACAGGCACCACTCTGGAAACACCATATATTTT
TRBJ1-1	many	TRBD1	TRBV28	CASSSSGQGNLRAFF	TGTGCCAGCAGTTCCTCGGGACAGGGAAACCTAAGGGCTTTCTTT
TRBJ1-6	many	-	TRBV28	CASTGEVGLASPLHF	TGTGCCAGCACAGGGGAGGTAGGCTTAGCCTCACCCCTCCACTTT
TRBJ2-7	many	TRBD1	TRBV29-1	CSARDRAYEQYF	TGCAGCGCTCGGGACAGGGCCTACGAGCAGTACTTC
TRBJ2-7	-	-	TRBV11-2	CASRRAGNYEQYF	TGTGCCAGCAGAAGGGCAGGGAACTACGAGCAGTACTTC
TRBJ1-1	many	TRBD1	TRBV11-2	CASSSSGQALYRTEAFF	TGTGCCAGCAGCTCCTCGGGACAGGCTTTGTACCGGACTGAAGCTTTCTTT
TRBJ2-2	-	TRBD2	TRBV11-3	CASSRSGGNTGELFF	TGTGCCAGCAGCCGTAGCGGGGGGAACACCGGGGAGCTGTTTTTT
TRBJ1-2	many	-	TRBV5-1	CASSWAGVGYTF	TGCGCCAGCAGCTGGGCAGGGGTTGGCTACACCTTC
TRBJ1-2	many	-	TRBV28	CASNLHGGVYGYTF	TGTGCCAGCAACCTTCACGGGGGGGTCTATGGCTACACCTTC
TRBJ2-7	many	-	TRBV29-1	CSVVTGYEQYF	TGCAGCGTTGTAACGGGCTACGAGCAGTACTTC
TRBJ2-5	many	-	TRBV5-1	CASSLGKALETQYF	TGCGCCAGCAGCTTGGGGAAGGCCCTAGAGACCCAGTACTTC
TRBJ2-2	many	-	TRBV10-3	CAISEPPGTRNTGELFF	TGTGCCATCAGTGAGCCTCCCGGGACACGGAACACCGGGGAGCTGTTTTTT
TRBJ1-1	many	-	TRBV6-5	CASSYMGANTEAFF	TGTGCCAGCAGTTACATGGGGGCTAACACTGAAGCTTTCTTT
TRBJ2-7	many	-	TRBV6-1	CASGRRGATHEQYF	TGTGCCAGCGGCCGAAGGGGGGCGACCCACGAGCAGTACTTC
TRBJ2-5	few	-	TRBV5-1	CASSLAEAGSGTQYF	TGCGCCAGCAGCTTGGCCGAGGCAGGGTCGGGGACCCAGTACTTC
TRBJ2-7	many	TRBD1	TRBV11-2	CASSLPRGLDEQYF	TGTGCCAGCAGCTTACCCAGGGGGCTGGACGAGCAGTACTTC
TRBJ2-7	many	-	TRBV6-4	CAAARGAEQYF	TGTGCCGCCGCCCGGGGCGCCGAGCAGTACTTC
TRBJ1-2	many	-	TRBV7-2	CASSPVSYGYTF	TGTGCCAGCAGCCCCGTCTCCTATGGCTACACCTTC
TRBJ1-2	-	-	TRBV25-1	CASSVAQGGRGDGYTF	TGTGCCAGCAGCGTCGCTCAAGGGGGGAGGGGAGATGGCTACACCTTC
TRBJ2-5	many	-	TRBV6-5	CASSYFGGLGETQYF	TGTGCCAGCAGTTACTTCGGGGGGCTCGGGGAGACCCAGTACTTC
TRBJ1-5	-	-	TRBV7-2	CASSLASGKEPQHF	TGTGCCAGCAGCTTAGCTTCCGGAAAAGAGCCCCAGCATTTT
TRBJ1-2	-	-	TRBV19	CASSYSSRGIYGCTF	TGTGCCAGTAGTTATTCCTCGCGCGGGATCTATGGCTGCACCTTC
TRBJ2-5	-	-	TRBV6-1	CASSGLVRETQYF	TGTGCCAGCAGTGGACTAGTCCGAGAGACCCAGTACTTC